This T cell receptor beta chain derives from a study of cytomegalovirus exposure and HLA in healthy donors. For the study at large: Among approximately 400 genotyped donors, 80% to 90% fell in the Caucasian-associated ancestry cluster.

V trimming: 6 bases; J trimming: 2 bases; junction bases outside the gene matches: 6. This CDR3 has 16 amino acids. The V gene's germline CDR1 is KGHSH and CDR2 LQKENI. This clone turned up a few times. Antigen: not known. Whole-study results and caveats: In the analysis, some V segments, TRBV6-2 and TRBV6-3 included, were excluded as indistinguishable.

With 60 Vbeta and 13 Jbeta primers, the PCR was carried out. Assay: immunoSEQ multiplex PCR; the TCRdb copy retains only in-frame clones and omits some. Seen here are tens of thousands of clones, around 80% observed once, and the top ten hold 51%. The chain recombines TRBV18 with TRBJ2-2, with 10 bases identical to TRBD1. This TCR came from a man aged 50-60 years in good health and CMV-seropositive. Sequencing used PBMCs. The CDR3 sequence is CASSPGTGANTGELFF. CDR3 in DNA: TGTGCCAGCTCGCCCGGGACAGGGGCAAACACCGGGGAGCTGTTTTTT. Full variable domain (outside the CDR3, taken from reference TRBV18 and TRBJ2-2): NAGVMQNPRHLVRRRGQEARLRCSPMKGHSHVYWYRQLPEEGLKFMVYLQKENIIDESGMPKERFSAEFPKEGPSILRIQQVVRGDSAAYFCASSPGTGANTGELFFGEGSRLTVL.